Below are 15 T cell receptor beta chains sequenced from a single sample in a study of blood T cell repertoires in COVID-19. Assay: immunoSEQ multiplex PCR; the TCRdb copy retains only in-frame clones and omits some. The sample holds hundreds of thousands of clones, roughly 86% seen once. Specimen: PBMCs or T cells enriched from blood (not recorded which). All receptors come from a woman in her 30s who had recovered from COVID-19.

The chain is built from TRBV5-6 and TRBJ2-5; no clear D. Trimming took off 2 bases at V and 0 bases at J, with 5 bases between the two ends. The germline V gene has CDR1 SGHDT and CDR2 YYEEEE. This CDR3 spans 13 amino acids. The CDR3 protein is CASSFIHQETQYF. The CDR3 coding sequence is TGTGCCAGCAGCTTTATCCACCAAGAGACCCAGTACTTC.

The chain couples TRBV14 to TRBJ1-4; D gene ambiguous. V was trimmed by 1 base and J by 3 bases, leaving 21 bases between them. Germline values: CDR1 SGHDN, CDR2 FVKESK. The CDR3 contains 19 residues. The CDR3 nucleotides are TGTGCCAGCAGCCAAGTCTCAGCAGGCTTGGATCCGGCTAATGAAAAACTGTTTTTT. This sequence encodes CASSQVSAGLDPANEKLFF.

The chain joins TRBV11-3 to TRBJ1-1; D ambiguous. V lost 1 base and J lost 5, with 11 bases in between. Germline CDR1 is SGHNT and CDR2 is YENEEA. The CDR3 sequence is 14 residues long. Written as DNA, the CDR3 is TGTGCCAGCAGCTTAGTAGGCGGTGGGACTGAAGCTTTCTTT. Amino acid sequence: CASSLVGGGTEAFF.

The genes are TRBV5-1 and TRBJ2-1, with TRBD2 as a possible D gene (5 bases). Germline V CDR1 and CDR2: SGHRS, YFSETQ. The CDR3 is 15 amino acids. V lost 0 bases and J lost 2, with 9 bases in between. CDR3 sequence: CASSLGGNTYNEQFF. In DNA, the CDR3 is TGCGCCAGCAGCTTGGGAGGGAACACCTACAATGAGCAGTTCTTC.

V and J are TRBV19 and TRBJ2-3, with unresolved D. This CDR3 is built from 14 residues. V shed 5 bases and J shed 2 bases, with 11 bases lying between them. Germline V gene lookup returns CDR1 LNHDA and CDR2 SQIVND (reference sequence). The chain's CDR3 is CASSAKQPTDTQYF. DNA of the CDR3: TGTGCCAGTAGTGCCAAACAACCCACAGATACGCAGTATTTT. The full variable domain, with the rest looked up from reference TRBV19 and TRBJ2-3, is DGGITQSPKYLFRKEGQNVTLSCEQNLNHDAMYWYRQDPGQGLRLIYYSQIVNDFQKGDIAEGYSVSREKKESFPLTVTSAQKNPTAFYLCASSAKQPTDTQYFGPGTRLTVL.

V and J are TRBV15 and TRBJ1-2; 9 bases agree with TRBD1. The germline V gene has CDR1 LNHNV and CDR2 YYDKDF (reference sequence). This CDR3 is 15 amino acids long. V lost 5 bases to trimming and J lost 8 bases; unmatched junction nucleotides: 12. The CDR3 spells CATSGTGRENWGYTF. The CDR3 DNA follows: TGTGCCACCAGCGGGACAGGGAGGGAGAATTGGGGCTACACCTTC.

This chain links TRBV14 with TRBJ2-1; 11 positions agree with TRBD2. V shed 4 bases and J 10 bases; nucleotides not matched to a gene: 6. The CDR3 loop spans 14 amino acids. Germline lookup yields CDR1 SGHDN and CDR2 FVKESK. CDR3 DNA: TGTGCCAGCAGCCCCGAACTAGCGGGGGTAGAGCAGTTCTTC. Protein product: CASSPELAGVEQFF.

This chain joins TRBV5-1 and TRBJ2-2; D unresolved. V was cut by 1 base and J by 7 bases, with 5 bases left in between. Germline V CDR1 and CDR2: SGHRS, YFSETQ. The CDR3 has 12 residues. The DNA of the CDR3 is TGCGCCAGCAGCTTGCGTAGCGGGGAGCTGTTTTTT. It translates to CASSLRSGELFF. The variable domain in full, with the rest retrieved from reference TRBV5-1 and TRBJ2-2, is KAGVTQTPRYLIKTRGQQVTLSCSPISGHRSVSWYQQTPGQGLQFLFEYFSETQRNKGNFPGRFSGRQFSNSRSEMNVSTLELGDSALYLCASSLRSGELFFGEGSRLTVL.

V usage is TRBV7-2 and J usage is TRBJ2-1, with TRBD2 matching 9 bases. This CDR3 is built from 15 residues. V shed 1 base and J 6 bases; nucleotides not matched to a gene: 4. CDR1 SGHTA and CDR2 FQGNSA come from the germline V gene. The CDR3 DNA reads as TGTGCCAGCAGCTTAGTGGCGGGGGGGTCCAATGAGCAGTTCTTC. It specifies CASSLVAGGSNEQFF.

The genes are TRBV5-4 and TRBJ2-3; maybe TRBD1 (6 bases). Germline CDR1 is SGHNT and CDR2 is YYREEE (reference sequence). This CDR3 spans 15 amino acids. Trimming pared 0 bases from V and 6 bases from J, leaving 14 bases between. The CDR3 nucleotides are TGTGCCAGCAGCTTGGCCTGGGGTAGGGGGGATACGCAGTATTTT. Translation gives CASSLAWGRGDTQYF.

This chain connects TRBV27 to TRBJ1-4; TRBD1 aligns across 8 bases. The V segment lost 6 bases and the J segment 5 bases; nucleotides outside the gene matches: 8. The CDR3 consists of 15 residues. Germline V gene lookup returns CDR1 MNHEY and CDR2 SMNVEV (reference sequence). CDR3 in amino acids: CASSFRRDRNEKLFF. The DNA of the CDR3 is TGTGCCAGCAGCTTTCGCCGGGACAGGAATGAAAAACTGTTTTTT. Full variable domain (remainder filled in from reference TRBV27 and TRBJ1-4): EAQVTQNPRYLITVTGKKLTVTCSQNMNHEYMSWYRQDPGLGLRQIYYSMNVEVTDKGDVPEGYKVSRKEKRNFPLILESPSPNQTSLYFCASSFRRDRNEKLFFGSGTQLSVL.

Here the CDR3 DNA reads TGCGCCAGCAAATGGGACAGGGGGCAGACTGGGGCCAACGTCCTGACTTTC. Translated, it gives CASKWDRGQTGANVLTF. The chain joins TRBV5-1 to TRBJ2-6; 12 bases agree with TRBD1. The germline V gene encodes CDR1 SGHRS and CDR2 YFSETQ. The junction had 6 bases not matched to a gene; V was cut back by 6 bases and J by 2 bases. The CDR3 covers 17 residues.

This chain joins TRBV29-1 and TRBJ2-1, with TRBD2 matching 7 bases. With V trimmed by 7 bases and J by 4 bases, 10 bases remained unmatched. CDR3 length: 14 residues. Germline V gene sequence: CDR1 SQVTM, CDR2 ANQGSEA. CDR3 sequence (DNA): TGCAGCGGGGGTTCGGGGGGTAATTACAATGAGCAGTTCTTC. It is translated as CSGGSGGNYNEQFF.

V usage is TRBV11-2 and J usage is TRBJ1-2; the D gene is possibly TRBD1 (5 bases). Trimming took off 3 bases at V and 3 bases at J, with 11 bases between the two ends. The CDR3 is 14 residues long. CDR1 is SGHAT and CDR2 is FQNNGV in the germline V gene. This chain's CDR3 is CASSFTAGDYGYTF. DNA of the CDR3: TGTGCCAGCAGCTTTACAGCGGGGGACTATGGCTACACCTTC. The entire variable domain, with the rest obtained from reference TRBV11-2 and TRBJ1-2, is as follows: EAGVAQSPRYKIIEKRQSVAFWCNPISGHATLYWYQQILGQGPKLLIQFQNNGVVDDSQLPKDRFSAERLKGVDSTLKIQPAKLEDSAVYLCASSFTAGDYGYTFGSGTRLTVV.

CDR3 sequence reads: CASSLGQGRNYGYTF. The CDR3 coding sequence is TGTGCCAGCAGCTTGGGACAGGGACGTAACTATGGCTACACCTTC. J is TRBJ1-2 and V is TRBV5-6; 7 bases map to TRBD1. Trimming took 0 bases from V and 1 from J; bases not matched to a gene: 3. Germline V gene lookup returns CDR1 SGHDT and CDR2 YYEEEE. This CDR3 is built from 15 residues.